The entry below gives a single T cell receptor beta chain sequence along with its context. V lost 0 bases, J lost 5 bases, and 14 bases lay in between. Germline lookup yields CDR1 SGHTA and CDR2 FQGTGA. CDR3 length equals 15 residues. The data are from a study of blood T cell repertoires in COVID-19. Study context: Italy, Spain and the United States were the sources of the convalescent and acute COVID-19 samples. PBMCs, B-cell-depleted T cells, or T cells provided the cDNA or gDNA that made up the material.

The authors' processing: Amplified reference gene primers provided the basis for estimating nucleated cell counts. The repertoire was sequenced with immunoSEQ multiplex PCR; TCRdb's copy has only in-frame clones and lacks some. That table gives V, J and clone size, and the DNA gave D and trimming. This sample has roughly 200,000 clones, with roughly nine tenths found just once. The clonotype comes from a woman under 30 who had recovered from COVID-19. This sequence joins TRBV7-3 and TRBJ2-7; D might be TRBD2 (6 bases). The sample taken for sequencing was peripheral blood. For the CDR3, the DNA is TGTGCCAGCAGCTTAACGTTAACGGGAGTAAACGAGCAGTACTTC. Its protein is CASSLTLTGVNEQYF.